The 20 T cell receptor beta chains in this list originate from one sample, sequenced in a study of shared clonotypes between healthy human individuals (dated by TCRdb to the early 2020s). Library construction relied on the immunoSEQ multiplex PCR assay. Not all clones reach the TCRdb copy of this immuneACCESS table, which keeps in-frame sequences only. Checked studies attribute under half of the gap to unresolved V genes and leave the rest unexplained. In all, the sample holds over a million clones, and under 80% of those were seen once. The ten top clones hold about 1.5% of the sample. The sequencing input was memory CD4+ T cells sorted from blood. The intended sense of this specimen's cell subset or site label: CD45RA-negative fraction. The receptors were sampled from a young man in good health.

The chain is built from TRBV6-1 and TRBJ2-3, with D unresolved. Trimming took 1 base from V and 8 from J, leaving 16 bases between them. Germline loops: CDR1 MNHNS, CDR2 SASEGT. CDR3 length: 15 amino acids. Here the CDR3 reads CASSEVELFRGTQYF. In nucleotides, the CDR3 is TGTGCCAGCAGTGAAGTAGAGCTATTTAGAGGTACGCAGTATTTT.

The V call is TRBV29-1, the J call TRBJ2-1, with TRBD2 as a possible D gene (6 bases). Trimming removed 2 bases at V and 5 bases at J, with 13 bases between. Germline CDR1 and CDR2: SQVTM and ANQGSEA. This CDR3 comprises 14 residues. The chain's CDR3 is CSVELGLQNNEQFF. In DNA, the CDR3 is TGCAGCGTTGAACTGGGACTTCAGAACAATGAGCAGTTCTTC.

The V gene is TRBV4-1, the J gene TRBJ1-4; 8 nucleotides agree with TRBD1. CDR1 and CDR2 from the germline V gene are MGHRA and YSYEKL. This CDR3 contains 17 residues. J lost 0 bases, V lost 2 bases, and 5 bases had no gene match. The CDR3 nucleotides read TGCGCCAGCAGCCAACAGGGGGCGCTTACAACTAATGAAAAACTGTTTTTT. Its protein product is CASSQQGALTTNEKLFF.

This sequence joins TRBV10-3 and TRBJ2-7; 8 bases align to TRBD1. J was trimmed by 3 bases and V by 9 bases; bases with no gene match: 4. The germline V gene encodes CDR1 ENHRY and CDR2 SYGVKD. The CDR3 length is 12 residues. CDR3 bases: TGTGCCATAAACAGGGGGGACTACGAGCAGTACTTC. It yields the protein CAINRGDYEQYF.

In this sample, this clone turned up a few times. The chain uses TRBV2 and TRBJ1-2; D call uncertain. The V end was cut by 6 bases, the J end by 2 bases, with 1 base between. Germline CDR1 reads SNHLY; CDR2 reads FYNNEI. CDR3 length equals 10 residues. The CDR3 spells CASSNYGYTF. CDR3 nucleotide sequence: TGTGCCAGCAGCAACTATGGCTACACCTTC.

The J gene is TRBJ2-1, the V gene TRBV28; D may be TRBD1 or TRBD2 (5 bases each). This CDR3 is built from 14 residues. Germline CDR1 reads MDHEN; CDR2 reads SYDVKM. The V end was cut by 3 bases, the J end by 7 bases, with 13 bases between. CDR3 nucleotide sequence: TGTGCCAGCAGTTTTGGGACGTCACGGAATGAGCAGTTCTTC. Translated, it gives CASSFGTSRNEQFF.

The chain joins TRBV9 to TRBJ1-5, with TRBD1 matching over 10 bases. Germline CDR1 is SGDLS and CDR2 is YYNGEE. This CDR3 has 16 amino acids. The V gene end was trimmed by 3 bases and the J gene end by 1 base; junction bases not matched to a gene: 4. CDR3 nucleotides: TGTGCCAGCAGCGGAGGGACAGGGGACAGCAATCAGCCCCAGCATTTT. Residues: CASSGGTGDSNQPQHF.

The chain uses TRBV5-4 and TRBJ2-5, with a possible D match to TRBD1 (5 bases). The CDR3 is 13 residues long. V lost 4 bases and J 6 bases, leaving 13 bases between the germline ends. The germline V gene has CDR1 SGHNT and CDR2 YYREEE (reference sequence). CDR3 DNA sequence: TGTGCCAGCAGCATGGACATGGAGAAGACCCAGTACTTC. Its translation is CASSMDMEKTQYF.

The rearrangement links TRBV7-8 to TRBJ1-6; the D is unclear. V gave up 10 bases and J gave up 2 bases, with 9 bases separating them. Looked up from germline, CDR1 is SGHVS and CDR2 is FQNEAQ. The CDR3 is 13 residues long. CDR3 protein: CATGLTYNSPLHF. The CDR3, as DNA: TGTGCCACCGGACTTACCTATAATTCACCCCTCCACTTT.

The DNA for the CDR3 is TGTGCCAGCAGTTTGACTAGCGGGAGAGTGGGAGATACGCAGTATTTT. This encodes CASSLTSGRVGDTQYF. The J gene is TRBJ2-3, the V gene TRBV6-6, with 12 nucleotides matching TRBD2. V was clipped by 4 bases and J by 5 bases; unmatched bases: 7. This CDR3 region has 16 residues. The germline gives CDR1 MNHNY, CDR2 SVGAGI (reference sequence).

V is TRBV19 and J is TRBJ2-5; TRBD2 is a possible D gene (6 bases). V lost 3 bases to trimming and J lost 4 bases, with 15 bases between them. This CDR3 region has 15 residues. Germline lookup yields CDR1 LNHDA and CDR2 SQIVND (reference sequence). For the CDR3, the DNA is TGTGCCAGTAGTATGGGGGGTTTGGGTGGAGAGACCCAGTACTTC. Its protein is CASSMGGLGGETQYF. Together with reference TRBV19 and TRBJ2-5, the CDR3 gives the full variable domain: DGGITQSPKYLFRKEGQNVTLSCEQNLNHDAMYWYRQDPGQGLRLIYYSQIVNDFQKGDIAEGYSVSREKKESFPLTVTSAQKNPTAFYLCASSMGGLGGETQYFGPGTRLLVL.

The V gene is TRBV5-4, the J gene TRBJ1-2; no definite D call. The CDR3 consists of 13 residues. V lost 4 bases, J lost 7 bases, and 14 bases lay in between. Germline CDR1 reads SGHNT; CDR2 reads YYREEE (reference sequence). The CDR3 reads CASSTALESGYTF. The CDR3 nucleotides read TGTGCCAGCAGCACCGCTTTGGAGAGTGGCTACACCTTC.

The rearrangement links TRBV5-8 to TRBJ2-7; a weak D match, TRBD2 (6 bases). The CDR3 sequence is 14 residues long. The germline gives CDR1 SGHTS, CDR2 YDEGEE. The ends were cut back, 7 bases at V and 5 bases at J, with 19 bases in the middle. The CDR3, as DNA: TGTGCCAGCCGAGAAGGAGGGAGTGTCAACGAGCAGTACTTC. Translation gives CASREGGSVNEQYF.

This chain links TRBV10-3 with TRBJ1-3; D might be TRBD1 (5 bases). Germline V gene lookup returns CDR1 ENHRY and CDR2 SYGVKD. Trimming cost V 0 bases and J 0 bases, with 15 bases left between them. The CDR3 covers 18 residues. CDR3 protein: CAISESAGPEYSGNTIYF. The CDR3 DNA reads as TGTGCCATCAGTGAGTCCGCGGGGCCGGAATACTCTGGAAACACCATATATTTT.

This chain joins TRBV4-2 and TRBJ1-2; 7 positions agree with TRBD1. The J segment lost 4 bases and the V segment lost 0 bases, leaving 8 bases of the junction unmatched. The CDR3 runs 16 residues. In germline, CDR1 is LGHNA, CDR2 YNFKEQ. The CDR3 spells CASSQDPARDSYGYTF. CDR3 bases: TGTGCCAGCAGCCAAGACCCCGCCCGGGACAGCTATGGCTACACCTTC.

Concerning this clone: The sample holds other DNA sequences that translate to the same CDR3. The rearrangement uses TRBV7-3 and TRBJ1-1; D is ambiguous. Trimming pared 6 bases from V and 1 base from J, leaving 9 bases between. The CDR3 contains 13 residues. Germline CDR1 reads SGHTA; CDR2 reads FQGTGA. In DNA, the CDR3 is TGTGCCAGCAGATTGCAGGAGAACACTGAAGCTTTCTTT. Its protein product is CASRLQENTEAFF.

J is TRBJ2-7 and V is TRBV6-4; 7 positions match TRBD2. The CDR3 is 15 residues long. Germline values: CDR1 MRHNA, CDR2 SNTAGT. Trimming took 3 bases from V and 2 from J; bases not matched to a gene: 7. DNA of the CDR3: TGTGCCAGCAGTGAGAGCGGGGCCGCCCCCTACGAGCAGTACTTC. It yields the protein CASSESGAAPYEQYF.

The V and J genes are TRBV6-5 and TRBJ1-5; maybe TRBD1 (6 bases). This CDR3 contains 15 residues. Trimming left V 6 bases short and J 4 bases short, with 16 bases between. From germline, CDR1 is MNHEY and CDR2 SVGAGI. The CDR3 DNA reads TGTGCCAGCAGCCCCACACGAGACAGGAATCAGCCCCAGCATTTT. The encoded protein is CASSPTRDRNQPQHF.

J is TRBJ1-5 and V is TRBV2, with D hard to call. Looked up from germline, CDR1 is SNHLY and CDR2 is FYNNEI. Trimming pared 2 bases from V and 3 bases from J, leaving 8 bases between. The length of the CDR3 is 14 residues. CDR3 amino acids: CASSEREVNQPQHF. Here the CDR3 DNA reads TGTGCCAGCAGTGAAAGGGAGGTCAATCAGCCCCAGCATTTT.

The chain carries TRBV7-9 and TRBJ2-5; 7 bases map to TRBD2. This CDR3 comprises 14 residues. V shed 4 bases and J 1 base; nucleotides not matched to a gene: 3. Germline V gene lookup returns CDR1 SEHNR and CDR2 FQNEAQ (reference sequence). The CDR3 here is CASSSAGVQETQYF. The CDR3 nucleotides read TGTGCCAGCAGCTCCGCGGGGGTCCAAGAGACCCAGTACTTC.